The following is a T cell receptor beta chain sequence with its context. Its antigen is unknown. CDR3 length equals 16 residues. The V gene lost 8 bases and the J gene lost 6 bases, with 23 bases spanning the gap. Germline-derived CDR1 and CDR2 are MNHEY and SMNVEV (reference sequence). The table came from immunoSEQ multiplex PCR; TCRdb's copy has only in-frame clones and leaves some out. The sample shows about 120,000 clones, 80% to 90% of them seen only once. This sample is drawn from a study of T cell responses to AZD1222 COVID-19 vaccine. Study-wide points: Spike-specific TCR breadth and depth were elevated following two AZD1222 doses. Donors were chiefly white British, with a greater number of females, and clonal diversity was perhaps underestimated.

The V and J genes are TRBV27 and TRBJ1-5; no clear D. The clonotype was recovered from an adult in good health. Sequencing used peripheral blood, obtained on day 0 of AZD1222 vaccination. The CDR3 DNA sequence: TGTGCCAGCTCCCCAGTCGGCACTCTCCACACTCAGCCCCAGCATTTT. Protein product: CASSPVGTLHTQPQHF.